This T cell receptor (beta chain) is drawn from a study of OX40 agonist ivuxolimab in advanced cancers. TCRdb's copy holds only in-frame clones and misses some; the assay was immunoSEQ multiplex PCR. The sample records some 68,000 clones, about 88% being singletons. The germline V gene has CDR1 SGHTA and CDR2 FQGNSA. The CDR3 length is 16 residues. V was clipped by 1 base and J by 2 bases, with 12 bases between them. The source is an adult with an advanced solid tumor such as melanoma, head and neck, liver or kidney cancer. The sample here was CD4+ or CD8+ T cells sorted from blood, taken in a trial of the OX40 agonist ivuxolimab. The rearrangement uses TRBV7-2 and TRBJ2-4; the D is unclear. The CDR3 region has the DNA TGTGCCAGCAGCTTAGATCTGCATAGACCCAAAAACATTCAGTACTTC. Amino acid sequence: CASSLDLHRPKNIQYF.